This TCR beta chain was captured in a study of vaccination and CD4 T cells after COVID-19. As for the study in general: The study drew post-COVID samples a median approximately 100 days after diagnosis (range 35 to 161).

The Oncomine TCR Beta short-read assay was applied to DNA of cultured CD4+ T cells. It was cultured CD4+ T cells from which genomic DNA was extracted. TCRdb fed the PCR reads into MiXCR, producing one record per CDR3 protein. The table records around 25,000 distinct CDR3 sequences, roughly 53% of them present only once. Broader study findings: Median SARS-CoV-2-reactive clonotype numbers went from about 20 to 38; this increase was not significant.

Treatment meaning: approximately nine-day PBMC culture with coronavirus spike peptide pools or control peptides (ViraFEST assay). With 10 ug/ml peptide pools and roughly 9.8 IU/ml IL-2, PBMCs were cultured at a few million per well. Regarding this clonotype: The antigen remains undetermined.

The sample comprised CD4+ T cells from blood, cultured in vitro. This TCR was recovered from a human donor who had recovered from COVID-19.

The CDR3 DNA reads TGTGCCAGCTCACGCACTAGCGGGAGATCAGAGACCCAGTACTTC. Translating gives CASSRTSGRSETQYF. V and J are TRBV18 and TRBJ2-5, with 11 bases aligning to TRBD2. The CDR3 spans 15 residues. Germline V gives CDR1 KGHSH, CDR2 LQKENI. J was trimmed by 4 bases and V by 4 bases; bases with no gene match: 5.